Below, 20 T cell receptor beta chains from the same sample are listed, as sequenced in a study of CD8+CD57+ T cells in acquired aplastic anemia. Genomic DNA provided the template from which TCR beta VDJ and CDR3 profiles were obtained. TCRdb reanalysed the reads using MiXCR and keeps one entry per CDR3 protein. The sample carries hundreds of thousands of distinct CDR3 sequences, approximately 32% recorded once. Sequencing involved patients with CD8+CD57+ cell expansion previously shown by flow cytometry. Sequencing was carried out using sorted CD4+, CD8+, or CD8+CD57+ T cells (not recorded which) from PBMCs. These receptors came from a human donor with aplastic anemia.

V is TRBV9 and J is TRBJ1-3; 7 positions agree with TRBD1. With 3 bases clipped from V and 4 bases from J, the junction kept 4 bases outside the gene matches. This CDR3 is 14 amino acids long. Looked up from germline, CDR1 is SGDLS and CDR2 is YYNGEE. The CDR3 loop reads CASSDTGDGNTIYF. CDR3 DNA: TGTGCCAGCAGCGATACAGGGGACGGAAACACCATATATTTT. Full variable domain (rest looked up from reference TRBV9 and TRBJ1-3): DSGVTQTPKHLITATGQRVTLRCSPRSGDLSVYWYQQSLDQGLQFLIQYYNGEERAKGNILERFSAQQFPDLHSELNLSSLELGDSALYFCASSDTGDGNTIYFGEGSWLTVV.

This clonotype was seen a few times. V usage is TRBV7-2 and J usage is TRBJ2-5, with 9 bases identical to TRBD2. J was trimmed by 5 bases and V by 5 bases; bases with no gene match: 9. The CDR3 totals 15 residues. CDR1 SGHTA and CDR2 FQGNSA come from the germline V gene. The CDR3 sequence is CASSPLAGSGETQYF. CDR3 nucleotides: TGTGCCAGCAGCCCTCTAGCGGGATCCGGGGAGACCCAGTACTTC.

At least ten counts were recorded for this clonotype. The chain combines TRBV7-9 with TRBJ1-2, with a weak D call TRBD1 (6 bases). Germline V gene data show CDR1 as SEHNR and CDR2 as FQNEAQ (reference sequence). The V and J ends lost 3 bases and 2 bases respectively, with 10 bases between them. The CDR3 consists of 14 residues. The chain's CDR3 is CASSFGQRNYGYTF. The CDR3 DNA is TGTGCCAGCAGCTTCGGACAGAGAAACTATGGCTACACCTTC.

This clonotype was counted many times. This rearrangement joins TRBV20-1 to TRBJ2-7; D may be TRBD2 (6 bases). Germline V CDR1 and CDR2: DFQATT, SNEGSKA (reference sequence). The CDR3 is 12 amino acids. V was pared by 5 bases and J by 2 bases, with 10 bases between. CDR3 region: CSAGGATYEQYF. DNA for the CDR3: TGCAGTGCTGGCGGGGCAACCTACGAGCAGTACTTC.

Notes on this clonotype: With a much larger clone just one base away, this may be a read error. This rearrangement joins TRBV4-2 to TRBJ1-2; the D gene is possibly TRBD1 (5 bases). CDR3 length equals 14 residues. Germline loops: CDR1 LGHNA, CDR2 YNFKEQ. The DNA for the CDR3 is TGTCCCAGCAGCCAAGAAGAGGGGAACTATGGCTACACCTTC. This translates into CPSSQEEGNYGYTF.

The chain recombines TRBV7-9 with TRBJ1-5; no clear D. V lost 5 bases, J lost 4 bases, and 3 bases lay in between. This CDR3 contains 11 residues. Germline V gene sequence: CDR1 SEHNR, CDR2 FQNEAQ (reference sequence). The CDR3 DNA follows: TGTGCCAGCAGCCCAAATCAGCCCCAGCATTTT. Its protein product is CASSPNQPQHF.

CDR3 sequence reads: CASSFQGAMNTEAFF. The CDR3 DNA reads as TGTGCCAGCAGCTTCCAGGGGGCAATGAACACTGAAGCTTTCTTT. The genes are TRBV7-2 and TRBJ1-1, with 8 bases fitting TRBD1. The germline CDR1 and CDR2 sequences are SGHTA and FQGNSA. CDR3 length equals 15 residues. V gave up 3 bases and J gave up 0 bases; unmatched junction bases: 3. The entire variable domain, with the rest obtained from reference TRBV7-2 and TRBJ1-1, is as follows: GAGVSQSPSNKVTEKGKDVELRCDPISGHTALYWYRQSLGQGLEFLIYFQGNSAPDKSGLPSDRFSAERTGGSVSTLTIQRTQQEDSAVYLCASSFQGAMNTEAFFGQGTRLTVV.

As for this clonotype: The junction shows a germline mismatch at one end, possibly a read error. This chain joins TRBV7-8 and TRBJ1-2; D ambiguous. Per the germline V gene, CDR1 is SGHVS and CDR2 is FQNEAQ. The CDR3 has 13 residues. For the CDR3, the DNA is TGTGCCAGCAGCCAGGCCCCAGGCTATAGCTACACCTTC. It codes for CASSQAPGYSYTF.

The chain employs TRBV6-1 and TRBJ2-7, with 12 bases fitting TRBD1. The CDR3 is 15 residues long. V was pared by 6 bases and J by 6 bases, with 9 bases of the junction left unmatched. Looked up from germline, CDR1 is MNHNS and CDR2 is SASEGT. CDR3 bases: TGTGCCAGCAGACTACCGGGACAGGGGGCTTTCGAGCAGTACTTC. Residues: CASRLPGQGAFEQYF.

In DNA, the CDR3 is TGCAGCTTAGTCCCCCAGGGGGTAGATGGCTACACCTTC. Its protein product is CSLVPQGVDGYTF. This chain uses TRBV29-1 with TRBJ1-2; TRBD1 agrees at 7 bases. Germline V gives CDR1 SQVTM, CDR2 ANQGSEA. J lost 6 bases, V lost 8 bases, and 12 bases had no gene match. The CDR3 is 13 amino acids.

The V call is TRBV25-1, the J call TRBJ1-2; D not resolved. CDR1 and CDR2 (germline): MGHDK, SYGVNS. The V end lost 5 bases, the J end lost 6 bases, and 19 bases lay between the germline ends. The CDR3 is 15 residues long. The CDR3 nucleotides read TGTGCCAGCAGTTACATTCACCGCGCGACGGATGGCTACACCTTC. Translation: CASSYIHRATDGYTF.

The DNA of the CDR3 is TGTGCCAGCAGCCGCGGGACAGGGACTCAGCCCCAGCATTTT. Its translation is CASSRGTGTQPQHF. The J gene is TRBJ1-5, the V gene TRBV4-2, with 9 bases identical to TRBD1. V shed 4 bases, J shed 6 bases, and the junction held 4 bases outside the gene matches. CDR1 and CDR2 (germline): LGHNA, YNFKEQ. This CDR3 is built from 14 residues.

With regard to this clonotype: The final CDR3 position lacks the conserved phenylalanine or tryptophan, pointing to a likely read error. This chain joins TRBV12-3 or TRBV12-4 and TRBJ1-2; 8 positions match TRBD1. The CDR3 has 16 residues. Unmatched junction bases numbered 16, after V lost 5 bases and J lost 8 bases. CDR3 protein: CASSRREDRVMGGYTL. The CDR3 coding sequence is TGTGCCAGCAGTCGACGTGAGGACAGGGTGATGGGGGGCTACACCCTC.

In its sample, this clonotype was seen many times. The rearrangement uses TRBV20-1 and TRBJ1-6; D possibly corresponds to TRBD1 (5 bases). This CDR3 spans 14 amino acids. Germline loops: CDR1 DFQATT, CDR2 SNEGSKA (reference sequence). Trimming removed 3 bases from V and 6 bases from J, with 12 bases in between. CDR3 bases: TGCAGTGCTAGGGGGGACGTAGCTAATTCACCCCTCCACTTT. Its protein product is CSARGDVANSPLHF.

CDR3 coding DNA: TGTGCCAGCAGTTTATCCGGACAGGGTTACCACGAGCAGTACTTC. As protein: CASSLSGQGYHEQYF. V and J are TRBV2 and TRBJ2-7, with TRBD1 identical over 8 bases. Germline V lookup: CDR1 SNHLY, CDR2 FYNNEI. This CDR3 comprises 15 residues. J gave up 5 bases and V 5 bases, and 11 bases lay outside the gene matches.

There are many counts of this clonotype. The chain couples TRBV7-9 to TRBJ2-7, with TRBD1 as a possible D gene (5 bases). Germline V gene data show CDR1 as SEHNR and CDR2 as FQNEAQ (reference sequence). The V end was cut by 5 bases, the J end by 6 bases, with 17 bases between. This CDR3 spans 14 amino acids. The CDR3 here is CASSVYRNSGEQYF. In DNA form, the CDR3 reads TGTGCCAGCAGCGTTTACAGGAATTCAGGCGAGCAGTACTTC.

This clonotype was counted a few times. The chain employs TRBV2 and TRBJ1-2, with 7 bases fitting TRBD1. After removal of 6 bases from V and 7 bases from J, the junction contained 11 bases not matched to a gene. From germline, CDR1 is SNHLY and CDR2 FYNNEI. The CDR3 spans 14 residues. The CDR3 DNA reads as TGTGCCAGCAGCTACCTTGAGGGGGCTGGTGGCTACACCTTC. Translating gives CASSYLEGAGGYTF.

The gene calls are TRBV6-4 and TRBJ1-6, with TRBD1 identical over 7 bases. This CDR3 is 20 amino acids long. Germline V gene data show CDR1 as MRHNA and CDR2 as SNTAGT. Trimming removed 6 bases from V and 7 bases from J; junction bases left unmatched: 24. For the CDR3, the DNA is TGTGCCAGCAGCGACACAAGACAGGGCTTCACCTCAATTCTAAATTCACCCCTCCACTTT. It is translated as CASSDTRQGFTSILNSPLHF.

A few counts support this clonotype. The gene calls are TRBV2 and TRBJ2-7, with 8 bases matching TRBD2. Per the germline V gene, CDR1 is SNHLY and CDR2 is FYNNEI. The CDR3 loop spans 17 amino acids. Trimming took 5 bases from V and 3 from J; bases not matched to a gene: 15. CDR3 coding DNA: TGTGCCAGCAGTTACCCCCAGACTACACGGGAGGGCTACGAGCAGTACTTC. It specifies CASSYPQTTREGYEQYF.

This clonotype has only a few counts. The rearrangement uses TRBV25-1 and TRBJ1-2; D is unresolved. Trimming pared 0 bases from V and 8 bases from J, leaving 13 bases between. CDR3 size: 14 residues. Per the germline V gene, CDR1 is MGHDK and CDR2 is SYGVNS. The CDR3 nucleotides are TGTGCCAGCAGTGAATATAAGGCAGCCCTAGGCTACACCTTC. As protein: CASSEYKAALGYTF.